This T cell receptor (beta chain) stems from a study of control samples from healthy donors and cancer patients. CDR1 and CDR2 from the germline V gene are PRHDT and FYEKMQ (reference sequence). The length of the CDR3 is 14 residues. The V and J ends lost 5 bases and 1 base respectively, with 11 bases between them. TCRdb keeps only in-frame clones here, not all; method: immunoSEQ multiplex PCR. The data show 100,000 to 120,000 clones, approximately 80% seen once. Sequencing used blood. The chain is built from TRBV13 and TRBJ2-5; D not resolved. The TCR was taken from a young man in good health. In DNA form, the CDR3 reads TGTGCCAGCAGCACCAAGAAATTCCAAGAGACCCAGTACTTC. It translates to CASSTKKFQETQYF.